This TCR beta chain was obtained from a study of blood T cell repertoires in COVID-19. Study background: Sites across the United States, Italy and Spain contributed samples from acute and convalescent COVID-19. In each case, the material was cDNA or gDNA derived from T cells, B-cell-depleted T cells, or PBMCs.

It was during active infection that Seattle patients were enrolled and then longitudinally followed. Trimming removed 0 bases from V and 2 bases from J, with 14 bases in between. The germline CDR1 and CDR2 sequences are MNHEY and SMNVEV (reference sequence). CDR3 length: 16 amino acids. Per the original methods: The authors estimated nucleated cell counts from reference gene primer amplification. TCRdb's table, derived via immunoSEQ multiplex PCR, lists solely in-frame clones and lacks some. For V, J and clone size, that table is used; D and trimming come from the DNA. The sample lists about 41,000 clones, 87% occurring once.

J is TRBJ2-7 and V is TRBV27; no clear D gene. The origin of this receptor is a man aged 40-50 years with COVID-19, enrolled during active disease. The sample consisted of peripheral blood. DNA of the CDR3: TGTGCCAGCAGTTTATCGCTAGGATCAAAAACCTACGAGCAGTACTTC. Amino acids: CASSLSLGSKTYEQYF.